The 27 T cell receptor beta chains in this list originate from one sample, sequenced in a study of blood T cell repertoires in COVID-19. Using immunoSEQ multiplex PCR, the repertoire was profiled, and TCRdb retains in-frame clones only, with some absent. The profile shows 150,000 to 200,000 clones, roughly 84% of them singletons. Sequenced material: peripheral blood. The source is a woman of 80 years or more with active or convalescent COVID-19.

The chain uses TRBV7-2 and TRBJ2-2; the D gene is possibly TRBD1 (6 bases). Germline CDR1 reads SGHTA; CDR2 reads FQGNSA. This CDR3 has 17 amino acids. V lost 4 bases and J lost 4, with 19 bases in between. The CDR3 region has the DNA TGTGCCAGCAGCTGGGAAGATGGGGGCGAGACCACCGGGGAGCTGTTTTTT. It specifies CASSWEDGGETTGELFF.

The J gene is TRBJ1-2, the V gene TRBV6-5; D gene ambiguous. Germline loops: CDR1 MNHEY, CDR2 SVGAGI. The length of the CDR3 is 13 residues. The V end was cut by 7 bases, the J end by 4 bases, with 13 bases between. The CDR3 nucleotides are TGTGCCAGCAAGGAGGGCCTCTTCTATGGCTACACCTTC. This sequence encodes CASKEGLFYGYTF.

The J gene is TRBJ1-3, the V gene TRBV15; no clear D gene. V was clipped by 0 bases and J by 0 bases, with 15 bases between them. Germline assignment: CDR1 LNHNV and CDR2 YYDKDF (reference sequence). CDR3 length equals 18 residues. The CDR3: CATSRDPGGPSSGNTIYF. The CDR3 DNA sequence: TGTGCCACCAGCAGAGACCCGGGAGGGCCGAGCTCTGGAAACACCATATATTTT.

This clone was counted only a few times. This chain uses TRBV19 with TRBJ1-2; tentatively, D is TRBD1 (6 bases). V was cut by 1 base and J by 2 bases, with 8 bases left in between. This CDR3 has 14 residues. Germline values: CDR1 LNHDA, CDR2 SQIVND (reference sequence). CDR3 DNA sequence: TGTGCCAGTAGTATAGTTCAGGGGAACTATGGCTACACCTTC. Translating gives CASSIVQGNYGYTF. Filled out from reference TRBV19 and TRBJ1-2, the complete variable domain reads DGGITQSPKYLFRKEGQNVTLSCEQNLNHDAMYWYRQDPGQGLRLIYYSQIVNDFQKGDIAEGYSVSREKKESFPLTVTSAQKNPTAFYLCASSIVQGNYGYTFGSGTRLTVV.

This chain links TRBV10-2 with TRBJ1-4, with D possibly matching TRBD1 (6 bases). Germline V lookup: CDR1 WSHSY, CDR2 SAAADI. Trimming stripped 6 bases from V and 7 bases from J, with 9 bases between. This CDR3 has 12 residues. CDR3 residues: CASRGAREKLFF. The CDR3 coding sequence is TGCGCCAGCAGGGGGGCTCGTGAAAAACTGTTTTTT.

The CDR3 sequence is CASSPRTAPYEQYF. Here the CDR3 DNA reads TGTGCCAGCTCACCCCGGACTGCCCCCTACGAGCAGTACTTC. The genes are TRBV18 and TRBJ2-7; TRBD2 might be the D (5 bases). CDR3 length equals 14 residues. Germline CDR1 and CDR2: KGHSH and LQKENI. V was pared by 3 bases and J by 2 bases, with 11 bases between.

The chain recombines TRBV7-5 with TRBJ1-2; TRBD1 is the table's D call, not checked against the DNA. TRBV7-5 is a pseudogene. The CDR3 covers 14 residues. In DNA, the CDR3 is TGTGCCAGAAGCGCCGGGACAGGGAGGAATGGCTACACCTTC. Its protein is CARSAGTGRNGYTF.

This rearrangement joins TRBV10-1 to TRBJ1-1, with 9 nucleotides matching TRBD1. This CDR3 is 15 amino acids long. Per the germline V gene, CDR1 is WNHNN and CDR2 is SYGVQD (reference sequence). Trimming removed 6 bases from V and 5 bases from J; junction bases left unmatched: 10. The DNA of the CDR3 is TGCGCCAGCAGGCTGCCCGACAGGGGGAGTACTGAAGCTTTCTTT. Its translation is CASRLPDRGSTEAFF.

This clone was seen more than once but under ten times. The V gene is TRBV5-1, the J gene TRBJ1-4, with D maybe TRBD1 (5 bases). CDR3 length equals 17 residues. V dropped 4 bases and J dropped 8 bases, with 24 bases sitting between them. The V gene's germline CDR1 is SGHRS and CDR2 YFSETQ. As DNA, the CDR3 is TGCGCCAGCAGCCTTGCGGAGGGACTGACGTCGGGAGAAAAACTGTTTTTT. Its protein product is CASSLAEGLTSGEKLFF.

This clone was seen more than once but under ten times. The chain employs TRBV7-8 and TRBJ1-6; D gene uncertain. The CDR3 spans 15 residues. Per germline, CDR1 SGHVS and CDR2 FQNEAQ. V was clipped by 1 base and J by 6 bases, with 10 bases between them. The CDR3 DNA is TGTGCCAGCAGCTTAGAGGGAGGAGTTAATTCACCCCTCCACTTT. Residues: CASSLEGGVNSPLHF.

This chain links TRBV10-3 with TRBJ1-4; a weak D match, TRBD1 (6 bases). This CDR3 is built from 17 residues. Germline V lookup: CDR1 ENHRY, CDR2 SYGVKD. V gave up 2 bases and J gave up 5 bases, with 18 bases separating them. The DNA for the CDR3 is TGTGCCATCAGTGAGGGAGACTGGGGGCTGCGGAATGAAAAACTGTTTTTT. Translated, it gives CAISEGDWGLRNEKLFF.

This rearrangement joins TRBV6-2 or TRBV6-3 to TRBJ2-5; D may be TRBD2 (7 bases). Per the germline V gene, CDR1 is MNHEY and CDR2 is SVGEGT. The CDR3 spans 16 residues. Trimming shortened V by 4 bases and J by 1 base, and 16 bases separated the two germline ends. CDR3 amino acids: CASSLGGGPFQETQYF. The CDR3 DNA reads TGTGCCAGCAGTTTGGGCGGGGGCCCATTCCAAGAGACCCAGTACTTC.

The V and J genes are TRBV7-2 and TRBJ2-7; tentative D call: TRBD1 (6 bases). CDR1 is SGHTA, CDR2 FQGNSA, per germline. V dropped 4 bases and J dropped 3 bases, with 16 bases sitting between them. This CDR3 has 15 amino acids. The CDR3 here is CASSSLTGYIYEQYF. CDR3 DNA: TGTGCCAGCAGCTCCCTCACAGGGTACATCTACGAGCAGTACTTC.

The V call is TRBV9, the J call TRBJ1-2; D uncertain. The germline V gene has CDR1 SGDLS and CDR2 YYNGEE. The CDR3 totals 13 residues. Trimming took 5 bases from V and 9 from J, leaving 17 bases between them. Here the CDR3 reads CASSQAAAQSYTF. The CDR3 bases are TGTGCCAGCAGTCAAGCGGCAGCCCAAAGCTACACCTTC. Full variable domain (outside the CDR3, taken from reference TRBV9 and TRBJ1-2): DSGVTQTPKHLITATGQRVTLRCSPRSGDLSVYWYQQSLDQGLQFLIQYYNGEERAKGNILERFSAQQFPDLHSELNLSSLELGDSALYFCASSQAAAQSYTFGSGTRLTVV.

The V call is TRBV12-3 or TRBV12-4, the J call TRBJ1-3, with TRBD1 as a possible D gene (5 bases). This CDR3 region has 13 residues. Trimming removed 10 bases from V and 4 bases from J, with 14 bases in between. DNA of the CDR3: TGTGCCATTAAGCAGGGTCTCGGAAACACCATATATTTT. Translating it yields CAIKQGLGNTIYF.

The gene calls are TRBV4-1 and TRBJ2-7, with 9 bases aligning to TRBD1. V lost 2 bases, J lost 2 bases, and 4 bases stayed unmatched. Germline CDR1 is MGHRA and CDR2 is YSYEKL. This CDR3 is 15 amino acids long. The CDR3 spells CASSQTGTGTYEQYF. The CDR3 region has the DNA TGCGCCAGCAGCCAAACCGGGACAGGGACCTACGAGCAGTACTTC.

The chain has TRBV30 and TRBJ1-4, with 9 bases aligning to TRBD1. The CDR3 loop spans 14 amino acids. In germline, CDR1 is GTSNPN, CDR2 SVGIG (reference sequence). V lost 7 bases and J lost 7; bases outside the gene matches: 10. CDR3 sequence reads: CAYRVTGGSEKLFF. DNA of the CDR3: TGTGCCTACCGGGTTACAGGGGGCTCTGAAAAACTGTTTTTT. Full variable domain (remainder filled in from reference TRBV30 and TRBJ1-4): SQTIHQWPATLVQPVGSPLSLECTVEGTSNPNLYWYRQAAGRGLQLLFYSVGIGQISSEVPQNLSASRPQDRQFILSSKKLLLSDSGFYLCAYRVTGGSEKLFFGSGTQLSVL.

The CDR3 nucleotides read TGTGCCAGCACCCCGACCCCACCAGGGGCCCAGTACTTC. Amino acids: CASTPTPPGAQYF. The chain joins TRBV25-1 to TRBJ2-5; TRBD1 is a possible D gene (6 bases). CDR1 is MGHDK, CDR2 SYGVNS, per germline. This CDR3 is built from 13 residues. The V end lost 7 bases, the J end lost 9 bases, and 18 bases lay between the germline ends.

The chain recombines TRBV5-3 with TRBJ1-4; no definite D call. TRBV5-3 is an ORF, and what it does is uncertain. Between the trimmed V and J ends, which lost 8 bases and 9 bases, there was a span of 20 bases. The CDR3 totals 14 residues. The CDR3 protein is CARWAEGRTKKLFF. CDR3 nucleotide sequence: TGTGCCAGGTGGGCGGAGGGAAGAACAAAAAAACTGTTTTTT.

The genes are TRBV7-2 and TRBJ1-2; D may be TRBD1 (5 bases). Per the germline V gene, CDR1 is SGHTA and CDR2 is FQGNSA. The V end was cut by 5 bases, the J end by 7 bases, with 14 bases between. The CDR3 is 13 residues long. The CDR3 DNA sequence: TGTGCCAGCAGCCCCGAACTCAGGGTTGGCTACACCTTC. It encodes CASSPELRVGYTF.

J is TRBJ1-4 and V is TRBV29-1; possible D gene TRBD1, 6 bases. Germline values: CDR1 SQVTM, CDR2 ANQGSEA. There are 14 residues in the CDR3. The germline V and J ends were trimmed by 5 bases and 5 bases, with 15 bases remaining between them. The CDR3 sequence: CSVLLQGLNEKLFF. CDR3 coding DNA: TGCAGCGTTCTTTTACAGGGTTTGAATGAAAAACTGTTTTTT. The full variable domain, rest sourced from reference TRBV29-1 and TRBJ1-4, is SAVISQKPSRDICQRGTSLTIQCQVDSQVTMMFWYRQQPGQSLTLIATANQGSEATYESGFVIDKFPISRPNLTFSTLTVSNMSPEDSSIYLCSVLLQGLNEKLFFGSGTQLSVL.

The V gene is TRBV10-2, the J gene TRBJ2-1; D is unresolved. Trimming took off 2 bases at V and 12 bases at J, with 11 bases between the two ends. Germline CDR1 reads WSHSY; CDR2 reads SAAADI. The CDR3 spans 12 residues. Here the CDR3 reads CASSESPGGQFF. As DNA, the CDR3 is TGCGCCAGCAGTGAGAGCCCGGGTGGGCAGTTCTTC.

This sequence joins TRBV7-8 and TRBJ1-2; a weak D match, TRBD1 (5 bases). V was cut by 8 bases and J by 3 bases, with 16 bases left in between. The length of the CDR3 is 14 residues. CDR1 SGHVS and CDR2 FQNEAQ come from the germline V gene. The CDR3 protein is CASGERVGDYGYTF. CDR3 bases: TGTGCCAGCGGGGAGCGGGTGGGGGACTATGGCTACACCTTC.

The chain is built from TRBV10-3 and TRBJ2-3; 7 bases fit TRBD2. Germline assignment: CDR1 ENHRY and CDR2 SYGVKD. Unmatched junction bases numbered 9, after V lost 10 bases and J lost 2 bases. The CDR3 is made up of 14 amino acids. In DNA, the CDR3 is TGTGCCACCTCCGAAGCGGGGACCACAGATACGCAGTATTTT. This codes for CATSEAGTTDTQYF.

For the CDR3, the DNA is TGTGCCAGCAGCGTAATGGGGGCTCCGAATTCACCCCTCCACTTT. This sequence encodes CASSVMGAPNSPLHF. The gene calls are TRBV9 and TRBJ1-6, with D tentatively TRBD1 (6 bases). From germline, CDR1 is SGDLS and CDR2 YYNGEE. V shed 1 base and J shed 7 bases, with 12 bases lying between them. The CDR3 contains 15 residues. Drawing the rest from reference TRBV9 and TRBJ1-6, the complete variable domain is DSGVTQTPKHLITATGQRVTLRCSPRSGDLSVYWYQQSLDQGLQFLIQYYNGEERAKGNILERFSAQQFPDLHSELNLSSLELGDSALYFCASSVMGAPNSPLHFGNGTRLTVT.

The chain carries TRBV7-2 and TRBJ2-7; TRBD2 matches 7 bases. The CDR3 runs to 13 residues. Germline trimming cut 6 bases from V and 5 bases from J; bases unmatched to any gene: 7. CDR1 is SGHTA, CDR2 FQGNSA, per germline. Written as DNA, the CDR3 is TGTGCCAGCAGACGGCCAAGCGGGGACGAGCAGTACTTC. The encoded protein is CASRRPSGDEQYF.

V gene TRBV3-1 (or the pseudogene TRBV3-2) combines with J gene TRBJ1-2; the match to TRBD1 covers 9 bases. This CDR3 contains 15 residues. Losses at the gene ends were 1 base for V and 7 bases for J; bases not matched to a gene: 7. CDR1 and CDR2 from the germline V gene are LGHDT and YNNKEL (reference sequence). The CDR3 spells CASSQVIQGAGGYTF. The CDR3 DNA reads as TGTGCCAGCAGCCAAGTCATACAGGGGGCAGGTGGCTACACCTTC.